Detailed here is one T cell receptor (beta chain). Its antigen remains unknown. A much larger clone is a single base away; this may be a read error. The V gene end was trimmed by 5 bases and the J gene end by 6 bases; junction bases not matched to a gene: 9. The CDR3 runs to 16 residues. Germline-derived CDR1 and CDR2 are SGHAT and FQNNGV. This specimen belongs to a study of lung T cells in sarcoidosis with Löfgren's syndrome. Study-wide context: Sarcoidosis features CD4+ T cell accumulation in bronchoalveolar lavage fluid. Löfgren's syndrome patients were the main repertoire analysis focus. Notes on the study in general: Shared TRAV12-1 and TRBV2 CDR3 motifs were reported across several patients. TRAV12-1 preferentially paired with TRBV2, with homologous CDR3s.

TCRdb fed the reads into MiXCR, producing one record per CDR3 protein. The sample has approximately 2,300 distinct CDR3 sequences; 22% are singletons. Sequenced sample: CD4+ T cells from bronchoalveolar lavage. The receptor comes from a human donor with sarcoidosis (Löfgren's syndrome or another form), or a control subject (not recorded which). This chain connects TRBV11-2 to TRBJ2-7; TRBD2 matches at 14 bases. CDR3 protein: CASSHEGTSGSIEQYF. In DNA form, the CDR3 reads TGTGCCAGCAGCCATGAGGGGACTAGCGGGAGCATCGAGCAGTACTTC.